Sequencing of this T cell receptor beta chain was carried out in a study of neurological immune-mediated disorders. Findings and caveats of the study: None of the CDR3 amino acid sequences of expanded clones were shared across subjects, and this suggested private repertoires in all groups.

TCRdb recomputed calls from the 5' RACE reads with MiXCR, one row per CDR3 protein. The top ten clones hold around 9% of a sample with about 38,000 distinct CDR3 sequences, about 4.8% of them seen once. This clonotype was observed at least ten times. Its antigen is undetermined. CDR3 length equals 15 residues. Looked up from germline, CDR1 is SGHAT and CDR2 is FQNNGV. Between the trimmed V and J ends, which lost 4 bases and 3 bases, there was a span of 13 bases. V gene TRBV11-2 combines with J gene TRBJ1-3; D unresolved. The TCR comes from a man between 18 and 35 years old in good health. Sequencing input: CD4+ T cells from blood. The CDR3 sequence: CASSSPWISGNTIYF. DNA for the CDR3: TGTGCCAGCAGCTCCCCGTGGATCAGTGGAAACACCATATATTTT.